This T cell receptor beta chain was identified during a study of spatial heterogeneity in lung cancer. The time point denotes: sample taken at primary tumor resection. No cells were sorted before sequencing. The whole RNA sequenced was extracted from tumor, nontumor lung or frozen PBMC. TCRdb re-called the 5' RACE reads through MiXCR, storing one row per CDR3 protein. Of under 75,000 distinct CDR3 sequences listed, 8.4% were seen once; the top ten hold around 15%. This clonotype was recorded at least ten times. The CDR3 spans 16 residues. The V gene lost 6 bases and the J gene lost 0 bases, with 17 bases spanning the gap.

This material consisted of PBMCs, taken at surgery. V usage is TRBV12-3 or TRBV12-4 and J usage is TRBJ1-1, with a tentative D call TRBD1 (5 bases). This clonotype originated in a female donor with early-stage non-small cell lung cancer. This CDR3 reads CASRAGGARMNTEAFF. The CDR3 nucleotides read TGTGCCAGCAGGGCCGGAGGGGCCCGGATGAACACTGAAGCTTTCTTT.